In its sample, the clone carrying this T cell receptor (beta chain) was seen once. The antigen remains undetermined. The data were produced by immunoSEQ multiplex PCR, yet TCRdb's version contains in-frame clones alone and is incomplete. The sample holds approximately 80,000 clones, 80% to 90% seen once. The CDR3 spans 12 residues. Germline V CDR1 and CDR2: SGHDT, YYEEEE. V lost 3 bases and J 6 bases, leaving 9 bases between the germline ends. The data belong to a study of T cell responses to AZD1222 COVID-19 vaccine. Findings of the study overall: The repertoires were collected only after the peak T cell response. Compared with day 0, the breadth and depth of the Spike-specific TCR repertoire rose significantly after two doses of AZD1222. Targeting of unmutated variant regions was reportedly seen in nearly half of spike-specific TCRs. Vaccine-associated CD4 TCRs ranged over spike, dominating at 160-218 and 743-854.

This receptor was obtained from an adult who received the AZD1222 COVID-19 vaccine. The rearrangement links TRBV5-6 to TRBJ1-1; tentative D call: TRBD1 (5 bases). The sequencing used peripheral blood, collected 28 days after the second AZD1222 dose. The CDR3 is CASSSPGSEAFF. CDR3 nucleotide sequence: TGTGCCAGCAGCTCGCCAGGGTCTGAAGCTTTCTTT.